Detailed here is one T cell receptor beta chain. The sample comes from a study of blood T cell repertoires in COVID-19. Whole-study context: Samples representing acute and convalescent COVID-19 were sourced from the United States, Italy and Spain. Sources were T cells, B-cell-depleted T cells, or PBMCs; the material itself was cDNA or gDNA.

V was clipped by 6 bases and J by 1 base; unmatched bases: 5. This CDR3 has 14 amino acids. Germline CDR1 and CDR2: SGHTA and FQGNSA. As handled by the study authors: Nucleated cell number was recorded as an estimate derived from reference gene primer amplification. Profiled with immunoSEQ multiplex PCR; TCRdb holds only in-frame clones, not every one. The V and J calls and clone size are taken from that table; D and trimming were inferred from the DNA. The profile covers fewer than 200,000 clones, with around 74% appearing a single time and 3% taken by the ten largest. What was sequenced was peripheral blood. The receptor was isolated from a woman at least 80 years old with acute or convalescent COVID-19. V is TRBV7-2 and J is TRBJ2-5; 7 bases are shared with TRBD1. This CDR3 is CASRPGTAQETQYF. CDR3 nucleotides: TGTGCCAGCAGACCTGGGACAGCCCAAGAGACCCAGTACTTC.